This entry is about one T cell receptor beta chain. Its antigen is not known. The data originate from a study of shared clonotypes between healthy human individuals. Investigators spread the genomic DNA of each subset evenly over several immunoSEQ plates. Authors' methods: Junction-only immunoSEQ data arrived without quality scores, meaning filtering differed. Sequencing used immunoSEQ multiplex PCR; TCRdb keeps in-frame clones, though not all of them. Clone size and the V and J calls come from that table; the DNA yielded D and trimming. The sample records about 2 million clones, around 95% being singletons. Whole-study findings and limits: Roughly 5% of naive CD4 clonotypes were shared across a few donors.

The V and J ends lost 3 bases and 4 bases, in that order; junction bases with no gene match: 6. Germline V lookup: CDR1 SGDLS, CDR2 YYNGEE. The CDR3 totals 15 residues. The J gene is TRBJ2-3, the V gene TRBV9, with 9 bases that match TRBD2. The source material was naive CD4+ T cells sorted from blood. Subset defined: CD45RA+ positively selected. The clonotype originates from a man between 18 and 29 years old in good health. The CDR3, as DNA: TGTGCCAGCAGCGAGGGACTAGCTGGCCCAGATACGCAGTATTTT. Translation gives CASSEGLAGPDTQYF.